The clone carrying this T cell receptor (beta chain) has ten or more counts. Its antigen is undetermined. V lost 5 bases and J lost 1, with 19 bases in between. The CDR3 spans 17 residues. The data originate from a study of identical twins. The study's findings and limits: Because invariant MAIT and iNKT cells could be present, zero-insertion analyses could be partly confounded.

Template switching added a universal primer site; cDNA carried unique molecular identifiers. TCRdb re-derived calls from the 5' RACE reads in MiXCR, one entry per CDR3 protein. The profile shows hundreds of thousands of distinct CDR3 sequences, around 8.3% of them singletons. This sample also appeared in a second study, on yellow fever vaccine responses in identical twins.

Sequencing was performed on PBMCs. This receptor was taken from a woman younger than 30 in good health. The chain combines TRBV12-3 or TRBV12-4 with TRBJ2-3, with D perhaps TRBD2 (5 bases). DNA for the CDR3: TGTGCCAGCAGTGCCCGGGGAAGACGGGTTCGCACAGATACGCAGTATTTT. Translated, it gives CASSARGRRVRTDTQYF.